This T cell receptor (beta chain) was observed in a study of blood T cell repertoires in COVID-19. Study-level information: The samples span acute and convalescent COVID-19 from the United States, Italy and Spain. From T cells, B-cell-depleted T cells, or PBMCs came the material, which was cDNA or gDNA.

Under the authors' procedure: Nucleated cell counts were estimated from reference gene primer amplification. Generated by immunoSEQ multiplex PCR, the TCRdb table keeps only in-frame clones and is missing some. V and J calls and clone size are given by that table; D and trimming were obtained from the DNA. Of around 71,000 clones listed, about 79% are singletons. The sequenced material came from peripheral blood. The sequence was collected from a man between 65 and 79 years old with acute or convalescent COVID-19.

CDR3 DNA sequence: TGTGCCAGCAGTTTTGAGGGTGAAGCTTTCTTT. This sequence encodes CASSFEGEAFF. This rearrangement joins TRBV28 to TRBJ1-1; no reliable D call. Per the germline V gene, CDR1 is MDHEN and CDR2 is SYDVKM. V dropped 3 bases and J dropped 7 bases, with 6 bases sitting between them. CDR3 length: 11 amino acids.